Listed below are T cell receptor beta chains from one sample, sequenced in a study of T-cell memory formation after mild COVID-19. Via MiXCR, TCRdb re-called the 5' RACE reads, giving one row per CDR3 protein. Among around 340,000 distinct CDR3 sequences listed, roughly 15% were seen once. Sample: PBMCs or a T cell subset sorted from them (not recorded which). These receptors were collected from a man aged 18 to 30 who had mild COVID-19 (a few samples of this study predate the infection). Cell type and time point are not known. Both conserved end residues are part of each CDR3. A D gene is named only where the DNA matches it firmly. A row's size may be missing; if present it is once, few, many or a size class.

. TRBJ2-5 few TRBV21-1 14 CAKEGGQVPETQYF TGTGCCAAAGAGGGGGGTCAGGTCCCAGAGACCCAGTACTTC
. TRBJ1-5 few TRBV28 11 CATRRAEPQHF TGTGCCACCCGGAGGGCAGAGCCCCAGCATTTT
TRBD2 TRBJ2-1 . TRBV3-1 16 CASSQELAGGPNEQFF TGTGCCAGCAGCCAAGAACTGGCGGGGGGCCCCAATGAGCAGTTCTTC
. TRBJ2-5 . TRBV12-3/TRBV12-4 16 CASSLSIGPARETQYF TGTGCCAGCAGTTTAAGTATTGGCCCGGCACGCGAGACCCAGTACTTC
TRBD1 TRBJ1-2 . TRBV7-9 16 CASSLVAPGGTYGYTF TGTGCCAGCAGCTTAGTAGCCCCAGGGGGGACCTATGGCTACACCTTC
. TRBJ2-7 few TRBV7-2 17 CASRSQPGRGVAYEQYF TGTGCCAGCAGAAGCCAGCCGGGGAGGGGGGTAGCCTACGAGCAGTACTTC
TRBD1 TRBJ1-2 few TRBV3-1 15 CASSQGWDRIYGYTF TGTGCCAGCAGCCAAGGATGGGACAGGATCTATGGCTACACCTTC
TRBD2 TRBJ2-7 . TRBV9 14 CASSATSGDYEQYF TGTGCCAGCAGCGCGACTAGCGGGGACTACGAGCAGTACTTC
. TRBJ1-6 many TRBV7-2 15 CASSLTPEAGGALHF TGTGCCAGCAGCTTAACCCCCGAGGCCGGAGGGGCCCTCCACTTT
. TRBJ1-2 few TRBV7-8 13 CASSSTVYYGYTF TGTGCCAGCAGCTCGACAGTGTACTATGGCTACACCTTC
TRBD2 TRBJ2-1 few TRBV4-1 16 CASSLRSSGAHNEQFF TGCGCCAGCAGTCTCCGATCTAGCGGGGCCCACAATGAGCAGTTCTTC
. TRBJ1-5 many TRBV6-6 12 CASSPGGQPQHF TGTGCCAGCAGTCCCGGAGGTCAGCCCCAGCATTTT
. TRBJ2-5 . TRBV24-1 13 CATSDVAEETQYF TGTGCCACCAGTGATGTGGCCGAAGAGACCCAGTACTTC
. TRBJ1-2 . TRBV12-3/TRBV12-4 15 CASSLIGQSFYGYTF TGTGCCAGCAGTTTAATAGGACAGTCTTTCTATGGCTACACCTTC
. TRBJ1-1 many TRBV5-1 14 CASKGNQGDTEAFF TGCGCCAGCAAAGGGAACCAAGGGGACACTGAAGCTTTCTTT
. TRBJ2-2 many TRBV24-1 13 CATSDRRAGELFF TGTGCCACCAGTGATCGAAGGGCCGGGGAGCTGTTTTTT
. TRBJ2-7 few TRBV6-6 13 CASGGAFTSEQYF TGTGCCAGCGGAGGGGCTTTCACCTCCGAGCAGTACTTC
. TRBJ2-7 . TRBV6-5 14 CASSYSRWAYEQYF TGTGCCAGCAGTTACTCGAGGTGGGCCTACGAGCAGTACTTC
TRBD2 TRBJ2-3 few TRBV12-3/TRBV12-4 15 CASSWGGALTDTQYF TGTGCCAGCAGTTGGGGGGGTGCCTTGACAGATACGCAGTATTTT
. TRBJ2-3 many TRBV27 12 CASSFPPDTQYF TGTGCCAGCAGTTTCCCGCCAGATACGCAGTATTTT
. TRBJ2-5 few TRBV6-1 14 CASSEAWAGETQYF TGTGCCAGCAGTGAAGCATGGGCAGGAGAGACCCAGTACTTC
. TRBJ2-5 few TRBV20-1 13 CSARARGGETQYF TGCAGTGCTAGAGCGCGGGGAGGCGAGACCCAGTACTTC
. TRBJ2-1 . TRBV7-6 15 CASSLIISSYNEQFF TGTGCCAGCAGCCTGATAATTAGCTCCTACAATGAGCAGTTCTTC
. TRBJ2-1 many TRBV7-9 16 CASSPREGGYYNEQFF TGTGCCAGCAGCCCGCGTGAGGGGGGATACTACAATGAGCAGTTCTTC
TRBD1 TRBJ1-1 . TRBV5-6 15 CASRFTGTGGTEAFF TGTGCCAGCAGATTCACCGGGACAGGGGGCACTGAAGCTTTCTTT
. TRBJ1-5 . TRBV6-5 14 CASSYGQRNQPQHF TGTGCCAGCAGTTACGGACAGAGAAATCAGCCCCAGCATTTT
TRBD2 TRBJ2-2 . TRBV4-1 17 CASSQVVLAGDNGELFF TGCGCCAGCAGCCAAGTTGTTCTAGCGGGGGATAACGGGGAGCTGTTTTTT
. TRBJ1-1 . TRBV6-6 13 CASSYSGGGAAFF TGTGCCAGCAGTTACTCGGGGGGAGGGGCGGCTTTCTTT
TRBD2 TRBJ2-1 few TRBV7-2 15 CASSYQAGGQGEQFF TGTGCCAGCAGCTACCAGGCGGGGGGGCAAGGGGAGCAGTTCTTC
TRBD2 TRBJ2-1 . TRBV7-6 15 CASSRVVAGYNEQFF TGTGCCAGCAGCCGTGTGGTAGCGGGGTACAATGAGCAGTTCTTC
. TRBJ2-3 . TRBV29-1 16 CSVEGGMAWSTDTQYF TGCAGCGTTGAAGGCGGGATGGCCTGGAGCACAGATACGCAGTATTTT
. TRBJ1-1 many TRBV7-2 14 CASSPSGWDTEAFF TGTGCCAGCAGCCCGTCAGGGTGGGACACTGAAGCTTTCTTT
. TRBJ1-1 . TRBV5-1 14 CASSLIARNTEAFF TGCGCCAGCAGCTTGATAGCAAGGAACACTGAAGCTTTCTTT
. TRBJ2-3 . TRBV7-2 14 CASTLGGGTDTQYF TGTGCCAGCACCCTAGGGGGGGGAACAGATACGCAGTATTTT
. TRBJ2-7 few TRBV5-1 12 CASSGNTYEQYF TGCGCCAGCAGTGGGAACACATACGAGCAGTACTTC
. TRBJ1-1 . TRBV12-3/TRBV12-4 13 CAAWRGEDTEAFF TGTGCCGCCTGGCGGGGGGAGGACACTGAAGCTTTCTTT
. TRBJ1-6 . TRBV4-2 18 CASSQDPRGSSYNSPLHF TGTGCCAGCAGCCAAGACCCACGAGGGAGCTCCTATAATTCACCCCTCCACTTT
. TRBJ2-3 few TRBV5-1 15 CASTLDPTSTDTQYF TGCGCCAGCACCCTGGACCCTACTAGCACAGATACGCAGTATTTT
. TRBJ2-3 few TRBV6-5 13 CASSAPSTDTQYF TGTGCCAGCAGTGCCCCTAGCACAGATACGCAGTATTTT
. TRBJ2-2 . TRBV7-3 14 CASSADRNTGELFF TGTGCCAGCAGCGCCGACAGGAACACCGGGGAGCTGTTTTTT
TRBD2 TRBJ2-5 few TRBV29-1 16 CSVDVERGGLDETQYF TGCAGCGTTGACGTGGAGCGGGGGGGCCTTGATGAGACCCAGTACTTC
TRBD1 TRBJ1-1 few TRBV5-8 13 CASSPGTGGLTFF TGTGCCAGCAGCCCCGGGACAGGGGGTTTGACTTTCTTT
. TRBJ2-1 . TRBV2 12 CASSARGLEQFF TGTGCCAGCAGCGCCCGGGGGCTTGAGCAGTTCTTC
. TRBJ1-2 . TRBV7-9 11 CASSLGQGYTF TGTGCCAGCAGCTTAGGACAGGGCTACACCTTC
TRBD2 TRBJ2-3 . TRBV9 16 CASSVGFGTRGDTQYF TGTGCCAGCAGCGTAGGTTTCGGGACTAGGGGGGATACGCAGTATTTT
. TRBJ2-7 few TRBV20-1 13 CSAKPARSYEQYF TGCAGTGCTAAACCTGCACGCTCCTACGAGCAGTACTTC
. TRBJ1-2 . TRBV27 15 CASSLWGRSNYGYTF TGTGCCAGCAGTTTATGGGGAAGGTCGAACTATGGCTACACCTTC
TRBD1 TRBJ2-2 . TRBV7-3 15 CASSLRDRGSGELFF TGTGCCAGCAGCTTAAGAGACAGGGGATCCGGGGAGCTGTTTTTT
TRBD1 TRBJ2-7 . TRBV11-2 15 CASSLGQSPGDEQYF TGTGCCAGCAGCTTGGGACAGTCCCCTGGAGACGAGCAGTACTTC
. TRBJ1-1 many TRBV6-5 17 CASSYSFSGGTMTEAFF TGTGCCAGCAGTTACTCGTTTAGTGGTGGGACAATGACTGAAGCTTTCTTT
TRBD2 TRBJ2-5 many TRBV5-1 14 CASRPLAGTETQYF TGCGCCAGCAGGCCACTAGCGGGGACAGAGACCCAGTACTTC
. TRBJ2-5 few TRBV9 13 CASSVVGGETQYF TGTGCCAGCAGCGTAGTGGGGGGTGAGACCCAGTACTTC
TRBD1 TRBJ2-2 . TRBV7-3 14 CASRDREASGELFF TGTGCCAGCAGGGACAGGGAGGCTTCCGGGGAGCTGTTTTTT
. TRBJ2-2 . TRBV14 15 CASSQVGINTGELFF TGTGCCAGCAGCCAAGTGGGGATTAACACCGGGGAGCTGTTTTTT
. TRBJ1-1 . TRBV6-5 17 CASSFSYWAGRFPEAFF TGTGCCAGCAGTTTTAGTTATTGGGCAGGGCGCTTCCCTGAAGCTTTCTTT
. TRBJ1-5 few TRBV6-5 14 CASSYFGADQPQHF TGTGCCAGCAGTTACTTCGGGGCTGATCAGCCCCAGCATTTT
. TRBJ1-2 . TRBV28 13 CASSPVDRDGYTF TGTGCCAGCAGCCCCGTGGATAGGGATGGCTACACCTTC
. TRBJ1-6 . TRBV4-1 12 CASSQYNSPLHF TGCGCCAGCAGCCAATACAATTCACCCCTCCACTTT